The entry below gives a single T cell receptor beta chain sequence along with its context. This clonotype was counted many times. Its antigen remains unidentified. Base qualities were left out, and no much larger clone turns up one base away. Lymph node samples came from the axillary draining lymph nodes of breast cancer patients. The source of the sample is a study of breast tumors, draining lymph nodes, adjacent tissues (dated by TCRdb to about 2016). Regarding the study in general: TCR beta repertoires were compared across tumor, adjacent nontumor tissue and axillary lymph nodes obtained from breast cancer patients. The study aimed to assess the relationships and possible T-cell exchange between tumor, surrounding tissue and draining lymph node repertoires in human breast cancer.

The CDR3 starts with the cysteine, ends with the phenylalanine, and has 14 residues. Only CDR3 DNA is held: 42 bases, read in frame from base 1. Per the germline V gene (reference sequence), LGHDT is the CDR1 and YNNKEL is the CDR2. V lost 1 base and J lost 6 bases, and the count of bases not matched to a germline gene is 5. Broad study findings and their caveats: Tumor and nontumor tissue repertoires were significantly more similar in luminal-like than in basal-like breast cancer. T-cell repertoire diversity in tumors was found to be lower than in lymph nodes but higher than in nontumor tissue, and preferential V and J gene usage was observed. A scenario in which most tumor T cells derive from the lymph node and then expand within tumor tissue was judged to be consistent with the data. Rather than being directly demonstrated, the conclusion that tumor T cells originate in lymph nodes was presented as consistent with a hypothesis.

Instrument on record: Illumina HiSeq 2000. TCR beta chain libraries were generated by multiplex PCR amplification. The amplified TCR beta chain products were analyzed by high-throughput sequencing. Using fastp trimming at Q25 and MiXCR clonotype assembly, TCRdb reanalyzed the public sequencing data and kept in-frame beta chains. When rows share a CDR3 protein, they turn into one entry using the most common DNA and genes. Counted in this sample were around 130,000 distinct CDR3 sequences; about 20% of them appeared once. The ten largest clones add up to less than 4% of the sample. Sequenced input: axillary lymph node tissue. This clonotype was sampled from a female donor with breast cancer. Some clones in this sample may be carry-over from other donors' samples. Rearrangement joined TRBV3-1 to TRBJ2-7; 8 nucleotides in the junction match TRBD2. The DNA sequence is as follows: TGTGCCAGCAGCCAAGGCGGGGGGCCGAGCGAGCAGTACTTC. It is translated as CASSQGGGPSEQYF.